Listed here are 15 T cell receptor beta chains from one sample, sequenced in a study of T cells after yellow fever vaccination. TCRdb itself ran the 5' RACE reads through MiXCR, one entry per CDR3 protein. The sample contains over 150,000 distinct CDR3 sequences, approximately 6.2% of which appear only once. The sequencing used CD4+ T cells sorted from PBMCs, collected on the day of the first yellow fever vaccination. The receptors were sampled from a young man who received the YFV17D yellow fever vaccine.

This clonotype has ten or more counts. The chain couples TRBV7-9 to TRBJ2-3, with no clear D. Trimming left V 5 bases short and J 1 base short, with 10 bases between. Germline V gives CDR1 SEHNR, CDR2 FQNEAQ (reference sequence). The length of the CDR3 is 14 residues. The CDR3: CASSPGLGTDTQYF. The CDR3 coding sequence is TGTGCCAGCAGCCCCGGTCTGGGCACAGATACGCAGTATTTT.

This clonotype was seen ten or more times. The J gene is TRBJ1-4, the V gene TRBV7-2; 9 positions match TRBD1. V gave up 5 bases and J gave up 6 bases; unmatched junction bases: 7. The CDR3 covers 15 residues. Germline V gene lookup returns CDR1 SGHTA and CDR2 FQGNSA. CDR3 bases: TGTGCCAGCAGCGGAGGGGGACAGGGATATGAAAAACTGTTTTTT. Residues: CASSGGGQGYEKLFF.

This clonotype was recorded at least ten times. The chain has TRBV21-1 and TRBJ2-7; the table's D call, TRBD1, was not checked against the DNA. TRBV21-1 is described as a pseudogene. The CDR3 is made up of 14 amino acids. The CDR3 DNA reads TGTGCCAGCAGCAATAGGACAGGGGGCTACGAGCAGTACTTC. Residues: CASSNRTGGYEQYF.

There are many counts of this clonotype. The chain is built from TRBV6-5 and TRBJ2-1; 9 bases match TRBD1. The V segment lost 6 bases and the J segment 3 bases; nucleotides outside the gene matches: 6. The CDR3 is 15 residues long. Germline V gene lookup returns CDR1 MNHEY and CDR2 SVGAGI. The CDR3 nucleotides are TGTGCCAGCAGCTCCACAGGGGGCATCTACAATGAGCAGTTCTTC. This sequence encodes CASSSTGGIYNEQFF.

This clonotype was found many times. This CDR3 reads CASSPAEFAETQYF. DNA of the CDR3: TGTGCCAGCAGCCCCGCGGAGTTTGCGGAGACCCAGTACTTC. The chain recombines TRBV6-2 or TRBV6-3 with TRBJ2-5, with no clear D. From germline, CDR1 is MNHEY and CDR2 SVGEGT. The CDR3 extends over 14 amino acids. The V and J ends lost 6 bases and 5 bases respectively, with 16 bases between them.

This clonotype appeared a few times. The gene calls are TRBV5-5 and TRBJ1-1; D is possibly TRBD1 (6 bases). V dropped 6 bases and J dropped 1 base, with 13 bases sitting between them. Germline assignment: CDR1 SGHKS and CDR2 YYEKEE (reference sequence). The CDR3 totals 14 residues. CDR3 sequence (DNA): TGTGCCAGCACCCAGGGGCTTTCGAACACTGAAGCTTTCTTT. Its translation is CASTQGLSNTEAFF.

The genes are TRBV7-9 and TRBJ2-3, with TRBD2 matching 10 bases. V trimming: 5 bases; J trimming: 6 bases; junction bases outside the gene matches: 5. The germline V gene encodes CDR1 SEHNR and CDR2 FQNEAQ (reference sequence). CDR3 length: 14 amino acids. The CDR3, as DNA: TGTGCCAGCAGCGCTCGGACTAGCGGCGATACGCAGTATTTT. This sequence encodes CASSARTSGDTQYF. Complete variable domain (other parts from reference TRBV7-9 and TRBJ2-3): DTGVSQNPRHKITKRGQNVTFRCDPISEHNRLYWYRQTLGQGPEFLTYFQNEAQLEKSRLLSDRFSAERPKGSFSTLEIQRTEQGDSAMYLCASSARTSGDTQYFGPGTRLTVL.

V gene TRBV5-4 combines with J gene TRBJ2-4; TRBD1 agrees at 7 bases. The germline V gene has CDR1 SGHNT and CDR2 YYREEE (reference sequence). The CDR3 has 16 residues. V lost 9 bases and J lost 0; bases outside the gene matches: 12. Written as DNA, the CDR3 is TGTGCCATGGGCCCTGGGACAGCTATAGCCAAAAACATTCAGTACTTC. Its protein product is CAMGPGTAIAKNIQYF.

In this sample, this clonotype turned up many times. This chain connects TRBV10-3 to TRBJ1-4; weak D call: TRBD1 (6 bases). Germline values: CDR1 ENHRY, CDR2 SYGVKD. Trimming removed 5 bases from V and 8 bases from J, with 12 bases in between. This CDR3 comprises 13 residues. The DNA for the CDR3 is TGTGCCATCAGTCAAGGAGGGGGGGAAAAACTGTTTTTT. Translated, it gives CAISQGGGEKLFF.

This clonotype has just a few counts. The chain has TRBV12-3 or TRBV12-4 and TRBJ2-3, with 7 bases identical to TRBD2. There are 15 residues in the CDR3. V shed 5 bases, J shed 6 bases, and the junction held 11 bases outside the gene matches. The CDR3, as DNA: TGTGCCAGCAGTCCCTCGTGGGGGGGGGAGGATACGCAGTATTTT. This translates into CASSPSWGGEDTQYF.

This clonotype was detected ten times or more. The chain combines TRBV11-2 with TRBJ2-5, with D perhaps matching TRBD2 (7 bases). CDR1 is SGHAT and CDR2 is FQNNGV in the germline V gene. This CDR3 spans 16 amino acids. Trimming shortened V by 6 bases and J by 5 bases, and 22 bases separated the two germline ends. The CDR3 region is CASRKVGGGGSETQYF. Here the CDR3 DNA reads TGTGCCAGCAGGAAAGTCGGCGGGGGCGGATCGGAGACCCAGTACTTC.

This clonotype was observed many times. The chain uses TRBV6-5 and TRBJ1-2, with a tentative D call TRBD1 (6 bases). The CDR3 spans 11 residues. From germline, CDR1 is MNHEY and CDR2 SVGAGI. The germline V and J ends were trimmed by 8 bases and 6 bases, with 10 bases remaining between them. The CDR3 DNA reads TGTGCCAGCCATAGGGGGGATGGCTACACCTTC. It is translated as CASHRGDGYTF.

The genes are TRBV5-1 and TRBJ2-3; a weak D match, TRBD2 (6 bases). Germline loops: CDR1 SGHRS, CDR2 YFSETQ. CDR3 length: 15 residues. Trimming took 0 bases from V and 3 from J, leaving 11 bases between them. The CDR3 DNA follows: TGCGCCAGCAGCTTGGGGGGGGAATGGACAGATACGCAGTATTTT. Its translation is CASSLGGEWTDTQYF.

This clonotype was seen a handful of times. The CDR3 region has the DNA TGTGCCAGCAGTTTGAGGACGAACAATGAGCAGTTCTTC. It codes for CASSLRTNNEQFF. The chain employs TRBV12-3 or TRBV12-4 and TRBJ2-1, with D hard to call. V was cut by 3 bases and J by 5 bases, with 8 bases left in between. The CDR3 length is 13 residues.

J is TRBJ2-1 and V is TRBV7-2; D not resolved. CDR1 is SGHTA and CDR2 is FQGNSA in the germline V gene. This CDR3 is built from 13 residues. V lost 2 bases and J 12 bases, leaving 14 bases between the germline ends. The CDR3: CASSLYEVGVQFF. The CDR3 DNA reads as TGTGCCAGCAGCTTATACGAGGTCGGCGTGCAGTTCTTC. Filled out from reference TRBV7-2 and TRBJ2-1, the complete variable domain reads GAGVSQSPSNKVTEKGKDVELRCDPISGHTALYWYRQSLGQGLEFLIYFQGNSAPDKSGLPSDRFSAERTGGSVSTLTIQRTQQEDSAVYLCASSLYEVGVQFFGPGTRLTVL.